Below are 17 T cell receptor beta chains sequenced from a single sample in a study of cytomegalovirus exposure and HLA in healthy donors. PCR involved 60 Vbeta and 13 Jbeta primers. Assay: immunoSEQ multiplex PCR; the TCRdb copy retains only in-frame clones and omits some. Among about 100,000 clones listed, roughly 82% were seen once. The sample consisted of PBMCs. These receptors originate from a man younger than 45 in good health and CMV-seropositive.

V and J are TRBV6-1 and TRBJ1-1; D ambiguous. The length of the CDR3 is 14 residues. Germline V gene lookup returns CDR1 MNHNS and CDR2 SASEGT. V lost 1 base to trimming and J lost 4 bases, with 10 bases between them. The CDR3: CASSEVPGSTEAFF. The CDR3 coding sequence is TGTGCCAGCAGTGAAGTTCCGGGAAGCACTGAAGCTTTCTTT.

This rearrangement joins TRBV29-1 to TRBJ2-1; 7 nucleotides agree with TRBD1. In germline, CDR1 is SQVTM, CDR2 ANQGSEA. The CDR3 is made up of 19 amino acids. Losses at the gene ends were 1 base for V and 6 bases for J; bases not matched to a gene: 21. The CDR3 nucleotides read TGCAGCGTTGAAGTTGCGACAGGGTTCGTGCGTGGGGGAACCAATGAGCAGTTCTTC. Amino acids: CSVEVATGFVRGGTNEQFF.

The genes are TRBV30 and TRBJ2-7; TRBD1 matches 8 bases. CDR3 length equals 13 residues. V gave up 3 bases and J gave up 4 bases; unmatched junction bases: 5. In germline, CDR1 is GTSNPN, CDR2 SVGIG (reference sequence). For the CDR3, the DNA is TGTGCCTGGAGCGGGACAGGTATTTACGAGCAGTACTTC. This encodes CAWSGTGIYEQYF.

V and J are TRBV7-6 and TRBJ2-3; 8 nucleotides agree with TRBD2. Germline CDR1 SGHVS, CDR2 FNYEAQ. V gave up 1 base and J gave up 4 bases; unmatched junction bases: 7. This CDR3 spans 16 amino acids. CDR3: CASSLGWRGAADTQYF. CDR3 sequence (DNA): TGTGCCAGCAGCTTAGGATGGCGGGGGGCCGCAGATACGCAGTATTTT.

This clone was counted a single time. This sequence joins TRBV19 and TRBJ1-2, with D possibly being TRBD1 (5 bases). There are 16 residues in the CDR3. The germline V gene has CDR1 LNHDA and CDR2 SQIVND (reference sequence). The V end lost 3 bases, the J end lost 0 bases, and 14 bases lay between the germline ends. The CDR3 sequence is CASSMSLGAANYGYTF. CDR3 bases: TGTGCCAGTAGTATGAGTTTAGGGGCAGCTAACTATGGCTACACCTTC.

This chain links TRBV11-2 with TRBJ2-4; TRBD2 agrees at 12 bases. The trim removed 6 bases at V and 12 bases at J, leaving 9 bases unmatched. The CDR3 length is 14 residues. The germline V gene has CDR1 SGHAT and CDR2 FQNNGV. The DNA for the CDR3 is TGTGCCAGCAGGTCACTAGCGGGGGGATACAGTCAGTACTTC. Residues: CASRSLAGGYSQYF. The entire variable domain, with the rest obtained from reference TRBV11-2 and TRBJ2-4, is as follows: EAGVAQSPRYKIIEKRQSVAFWCNPISGHATLYWYQQILGQGPKLLIQFQNNGVVDDSQLPKDRFSAERLKGVDSTLKIQPAKLEDSAVYLCASRSLAGGYSQYFGAGTRLSVL.

This sequence joins TRBV19 and TRBJ2-1; a possible D gene is TRBD2 (7 bases). The V gene's germline CDR1 is LNHDA and CDR2 SQIVND (reference sequence). Trimming took 6 bases from V and 4 from J, leaving 16 bases between them. CDR3 length equals 15 residues. CDR3 in amino acids: CASRVGGPDYNEQFF. CDR3 DNA sequence: TGTGCCAGTAGGGTCGGGGGGCCGGATTACAATGAGCAGTTCTTC.

In the case of this clone: A junction end diverges from the germline sequence, so it may reflect a read error. This chain links TRBV7-9 with TRBJ1-3; D gene uncertain. The germline CDR1 and CDR2 sequences are SEHNR and FQNEAQ (reference sequence). The CDR3 is made up of 14 amino acids. This chain's CDR3 is CSSSLVSSGNTIYF. The DNA of the CDR3 is TGTTCCAGCAGCTTAGTTAGCTCTGGAAACACCATATATTTT. Looking up the rest from reference TRBV7-9 and TRBJ1-3 gives the full variable domain: DTGVSQNPRHKITKRGQNVTFRCDPISEHNRLYWYRQTLGQGPEFLTYFQNEAQLEKSRLLSDRFSAERPKGSFSTLEIQRTEQGDSAMYLCSSSLVSSGNTIYFGEGSWLTVV.

This clone came up once. The chain uses TRBV7-9 and TRBJ1-2; 9 bases map to TRBD1. Losses at the gene ends were 4 bases for V and 1 base for J; bases not matched to a gene: 7. Germline CDR1 reads SEHNR; CDR2 reads FQNEAQ (reference sequence). The CDR3 runs to 16 residues. CDR3 coding DNA: TGTGCCAGCAGCTCATCGGGGACAGGGAATAACTATGGCTACACCTTC. Its protein product is CASSSSGTGNNYGYTF.

Comment on this clone: Relative to the germline gene, one junction end is altered; a read error may explain this. The chain carries TRBV7-8 and TRBJ1-1, with unresolved D. Germline CDR1 and CDR2: SGHVS and FQNEAQ. The CDR3 covers 17 residues. CDR3 protein: CASSLVGSAARGTDAFF. The CDR3 DNA sequence: TGTGCCAGCAGCTTAGTCGGATCGGCAGCCCGAGGAACTGACGCTTTCTTT.

This chain uses TRBV29-1 with TRBJ1-3; TRBD1 is a possible D gene (5 bases). Germline values: CDR1 SQVTM, CDR2 ANQGSEA. This CDR3 spans 12 amino acids. Trimming removed 5 bases from V and 6 bases from J, with 11 bases in between. The CDR3 DNA reads as TGCAGCGTTCTAAGGGGCGAAAACACCATATATTTT. This translates into CSVLRGENTIYF.

The gene calls are TRBV27 and TRBJ1-1; D possibly corresponds to TRBD1 (6 bases). The CDR3 has 15 amino acids. Germline loops: CDR1 MNHEY, CDR2 SMNVEV (reference sequence). V was pared by 5 bases and J by 1 base, with 14 bases between. In nucleotides, the CDR3 is TGTGCCAGCAGTCAACAGGGTTATGGGAACACTGAAGCTTTCTTT. It codes for CASSQQGYGNTEAFF.

V usage is TRBV7-9 and J usage is TRBJ1-5; no reliable D call. This CDR3 is 13 amino acids long. Per the germline V gene, CDR1 is SEHNR and CDR2 is FQNEAQ (reference sequence). V lost 2 bases to trimming and J lost 5 bases, with 7 bases between them. CDR3 region: CASSLHSDQPQHF. DNA for the CDR3: TGTGCCAGCAGCTTACATTCAGATCAGCCCCAGCATTTT.

The genes are TRBV5-4 and TRBJ2-7, with 9 positions matching TRBD1. This CDR3 spans 15 amino acids. V was pared by 0 bases and J by 1 base, with 2 bases of the junction left unmatched. The germline V gene has CDR1 SGHNT and CDR2 YYREEE (reference sequence). The CDR3 coding sequence is TGTGCCAGCAGCTTGGCCGGGACAGGGTCCTACGAGCAGTACTTC. Its translation: CASSLAGTGSYEQYF.

A few counts support this clone. The chain couples TRBV6-5 to TRBJ2-3; perhaps TRBD1 as D (5 bases). This CDR3 is 14 amino acids long. V lost 5 bases and J 6 bases, leaving 15 bases between the germline ends. Germline values: CDR1 MNHEY, CDR2 SVGAGI. The CDR3 loop reads CASSPPEDIDTQYF. In DNA, the CDR3 is TGTGCCAGCAGTCCTCCAGAGGACATTGATACGCAGTATTTT.

In the case of this clone: In the same sample, other DNA sequences code for this CDR3. The chain uses TRBV5-1 and TRBJ2-1; 10 bases map to TRBD2. The CDR3 spans 14 residues. Germline V gene lookup returns CDR1 SGHRS and CDR2 YFSETQ. V lost 3 bases to trimming and J lost 4 bases; unmatched junction nucleotides: 1. The CDR3, as DNA: TGCGCCAGCAGCTCTAGCGGGGGATACAATGAGCAGTTCTTC. Translated: CASSSSGGYNEQFF.

The chain is built from TRBV30 and TRBJ1-2, with unresolved D. Germline CDR1 GTSNPN, CDR2 SVGIG (reference sequence). The CDR3 is made up of 12 amino acids. The germline V and J ends were trimmed by 2 bases and 7 bases, with 11 bases remaining between them. The CDR3 spells CAWSMGGPGYTF. The CDR3 coding sequence is TGTGCCTGGAGTATGGGAGGGCCTGGCTACACCTTC.